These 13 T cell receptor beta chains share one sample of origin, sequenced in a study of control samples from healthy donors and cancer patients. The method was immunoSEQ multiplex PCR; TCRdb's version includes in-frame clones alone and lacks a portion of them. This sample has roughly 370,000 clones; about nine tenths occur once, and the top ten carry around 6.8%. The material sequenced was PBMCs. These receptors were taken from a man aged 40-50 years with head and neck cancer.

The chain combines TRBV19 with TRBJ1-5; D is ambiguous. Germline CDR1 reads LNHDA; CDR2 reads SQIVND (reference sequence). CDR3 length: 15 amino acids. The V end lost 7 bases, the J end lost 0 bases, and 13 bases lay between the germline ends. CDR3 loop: CASTPTGNSNQPQHF. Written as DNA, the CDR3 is TGTGCCAGTACCCCGACTGGGAATAGCAATCAGCCCCAGCATTTT.

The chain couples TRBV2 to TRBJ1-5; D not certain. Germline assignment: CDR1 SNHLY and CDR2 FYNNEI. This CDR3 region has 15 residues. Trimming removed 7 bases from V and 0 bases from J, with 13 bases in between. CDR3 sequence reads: CASIERPASNQPQHF. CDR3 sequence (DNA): TGTGCCAGCATCGAGAGGCCGGCTAGCAATCAGCCCCAGCATTTT.

The CDR3 DNA is TGTGCCAGCAGCACCCCCAATGGGCCCCGAAAGGCTTTCTTT. It specifies CASSTPNGPRKAFF. The rearrangement joins TRBV28 to TRBJ1-1; no reliable D call. The CDR3 contains 14 residues. CDR1 and CDR2 from the germline V gene are MDHEN and SYDVKM. Trimming took 6 bases from V and 11 from J, leaving 22 bases between them.

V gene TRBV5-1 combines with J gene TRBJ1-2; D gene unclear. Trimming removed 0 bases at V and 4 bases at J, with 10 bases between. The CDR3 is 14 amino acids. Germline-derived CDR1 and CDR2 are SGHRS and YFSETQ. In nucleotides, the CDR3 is TGCGCCAGCAGCTTGGAACCTTATACCTATGGCTACACCTTC. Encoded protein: CASSLEPYTYGYTF.

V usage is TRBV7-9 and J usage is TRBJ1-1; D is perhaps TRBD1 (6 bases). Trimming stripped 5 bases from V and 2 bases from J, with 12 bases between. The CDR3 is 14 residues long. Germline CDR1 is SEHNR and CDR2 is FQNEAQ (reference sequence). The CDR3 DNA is TGTGCCAGCAGCCTTGGGACATTCAACACTGAAGCTTTCTTT. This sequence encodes CASSLGTFNTEAFF.

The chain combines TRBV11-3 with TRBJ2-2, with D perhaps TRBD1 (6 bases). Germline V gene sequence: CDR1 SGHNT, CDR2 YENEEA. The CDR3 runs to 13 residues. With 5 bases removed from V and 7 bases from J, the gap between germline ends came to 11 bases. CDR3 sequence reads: CASSPRGSGELFF. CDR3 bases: TGTGCCAGCAGCCCCAGGGGAAGCGGGGAGCTGTTTTTT.

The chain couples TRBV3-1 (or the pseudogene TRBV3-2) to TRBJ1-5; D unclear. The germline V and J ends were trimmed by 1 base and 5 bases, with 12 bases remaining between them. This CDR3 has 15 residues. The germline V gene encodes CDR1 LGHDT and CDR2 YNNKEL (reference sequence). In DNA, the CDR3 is TGTGCCAGCAGCCAAGCTAGCCCGATGTATCAGCCCCAGCATTTT. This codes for CASSQASPMYQPQHF.

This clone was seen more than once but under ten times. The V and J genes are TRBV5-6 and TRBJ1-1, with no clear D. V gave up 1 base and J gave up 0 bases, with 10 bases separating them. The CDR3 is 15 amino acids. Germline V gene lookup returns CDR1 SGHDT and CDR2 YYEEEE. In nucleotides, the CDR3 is TGTGCCAGCAGCTTGACAGACATAATGAACACTGAAGCTTTCTTT. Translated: CASSLTDIMNTEAFF.

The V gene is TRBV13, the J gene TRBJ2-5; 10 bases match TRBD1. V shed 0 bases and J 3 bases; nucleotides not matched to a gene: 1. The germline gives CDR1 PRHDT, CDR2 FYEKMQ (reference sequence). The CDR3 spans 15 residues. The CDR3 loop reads CASSLGGTGEETQYF. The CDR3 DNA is TGTGCCAGCAGCTTAGGGGGGACAGGGGAAGAGACCCAGTACTTC.

The CDR3, as DNA: TGTGCCAGCTCCCTGGACAGGGGGCACGAGCAGTACTTC. The encoded protein is CASSLDRGHEQYF. The V gene is TRBV5-4, the J gene TRBJ2-7; 11 positions agree with TRBD1. Germline CDR1 is SGHNT and CDR2 is YYREEE (reference sequence). The CDR3 is 13 residues long. Trimming took 7 bases from V and 5 from J; bases not matched to a gene: 5.

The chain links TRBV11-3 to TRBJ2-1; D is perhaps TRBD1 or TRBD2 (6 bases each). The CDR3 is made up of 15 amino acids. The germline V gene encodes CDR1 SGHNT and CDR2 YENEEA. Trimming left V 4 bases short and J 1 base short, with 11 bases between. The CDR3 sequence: CASSSQGRSYNEQFF. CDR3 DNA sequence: TGTGCCAGCAGCTCCCAGGGGAGGTCCTACAATGAGCAGTTCTTC.

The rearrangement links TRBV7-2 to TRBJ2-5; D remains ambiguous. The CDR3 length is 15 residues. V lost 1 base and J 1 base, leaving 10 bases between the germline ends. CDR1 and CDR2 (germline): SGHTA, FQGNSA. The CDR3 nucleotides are TGTGCCAGCAGCTTAGGTCCAGGTCCCCAAGAGACCCAGTACTTC. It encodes CASSLGPGPQETQYF.

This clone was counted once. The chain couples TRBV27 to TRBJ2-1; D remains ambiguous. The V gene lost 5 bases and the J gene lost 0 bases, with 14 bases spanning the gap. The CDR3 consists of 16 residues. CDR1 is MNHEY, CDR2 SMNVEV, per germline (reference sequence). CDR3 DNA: TGTGCCAGCAGTACCTCTGGCGGCAGCTCCTACAATGAGCAGTTCTTC. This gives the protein CASSTSGGSSYNEQFF.